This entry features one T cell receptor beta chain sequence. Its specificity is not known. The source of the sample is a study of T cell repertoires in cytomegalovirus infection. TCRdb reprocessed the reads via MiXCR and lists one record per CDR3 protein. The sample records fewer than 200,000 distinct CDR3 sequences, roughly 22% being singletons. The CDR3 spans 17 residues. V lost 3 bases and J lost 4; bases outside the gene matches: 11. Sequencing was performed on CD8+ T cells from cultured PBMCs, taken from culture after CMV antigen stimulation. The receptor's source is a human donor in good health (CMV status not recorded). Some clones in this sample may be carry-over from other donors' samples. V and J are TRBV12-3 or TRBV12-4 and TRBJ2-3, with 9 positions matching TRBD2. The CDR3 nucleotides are TGTGCCAGCAGTTTCCAAGTGCGGGGGGGCCGAGCAGATACGCAGTATTTT. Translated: CASSFQVRGGRADTQYF.